The rows below give T cell receptor beta chains drawn from one sample of a study of blood T cell repertoires in COVID-19. Clones were read by immunoSEQ multiplex PCR, and TCRdb kept only the in-frame ones, dropping some. The table records fewer than 400,000 clones, approximately 86% of them present only once. The material sequenced was PBMCs or T cells enriched from blood (not recorded which). The receptors come from a woman aged 18-29 years who had recovered from COVID-19. Each CDR3 is given with its conserved first and last residue. Each record gives: CDR3 DNA, CDR3 protein, V gene, clone size, J gene, D gene. D genes are given only for firm matches. Rows may omit the clone size; those that give it use once, few, many or a size class.

DNA: TGTGCCAGCAGCTTATCCGGTGGCGACAGGGGTAGGGGAAACACCATATATTTT; CDR3: CASSLSGGDRGRGNTIYF; V: TRBV7-2; size: -; J: TRBJ1-3; D: TRBD1
DNA: TGTGCCAGCAGCTTTGGACAGTTGGACTATTCACCCCTCCACTTT; CDR3: CASSFGQLDYSPLHF; V: TRBV7-2; size: -; J: TRBJ1-6; D: -
DNA: TGTGCCAGCAGTGAGGTTAGGGGGGAGACCCAGTACTTC; CDR3: CASSEVRGETQYF; V: TRBV2; size: -; J: TRBJ2-5; D: -
DNA: TGTGCCACCAGTGATACAGGGGGACGGTATGGCTACACCTTC; CDR3: CATSDTGGRYGYTF; V: TRBV24-1; size: -; J: TRBJ1-2; D: TRBD1
DNA: TGTGCCAGCGGTGGAGGAAACACTGAAGCTTTCTTT; CDR3: CASGGGNTEAFF; V: TRBV12-3/TRBV12-4; size: -; J: TRBJ1-1; D: -
DNA: TGCGCCAGCAGTCAATCGACAGGGGCCCCGGGAGGGCAGTATTTT; CDR3: CASSQSTGAPGGQYF; V: TRBV23-1; size: -; J: TRBJ2-3; D: -
DNA: TGTGCCAGCAGCTTAGGGACTAGCAGGTCCTACGAGCAGTACTTC; CDR3: CASSLGTSRSYEQYF; V: TRBV7-9; size: -; J: TRBJ2-7; D: TRBD2
DNA: TGTGCCAGCTCAACCCTCGGAGGGACTAATGAAAAACTGTTTTTT; CDR3: CASSTLGGTNEKLFF; V: TRBV18; size: -; J: TRBJ1-4; D: -
DNA: TGTGCCAGCAGCCAAGACAGGGGGCATGGGGTGACCCAGTACTTC; CDR3: CASSQDRGHGVTQYF; V: TRBV4-2; size: -; J: TRBJ2-5; D: TRBD1
DNA: TGTGCCAGCAGTCCCACCACTCACCCTGGAAACACCATATATTTT; CDR3: CASSPTTHPGNTIYF; V: TRBV27; size: -; J: TRBJ1-3; D: -
DNA: TGTGCCAGCAGCCTGACAGGGGAGAACACCGGGGAGCTGTTTTTT; CDR3: CASSLTGENTGELFF; V: TRBV11-3; size: -; J: TRBJ2-2; D: TRBD1
DNA: TGTGCCAGCAGGGGACAGGCCAATCAGCCCCAGCATTTT; CDR3: CASRGQANQPQHF; V: TRBV21-1; size: -; J: TRBJ1-5; D: -
DNA: TGTGCCAGCTCCCTAACGGACAGGTTTCAAGAGACCCAGTACTTC; CDR3: CASSLTDRFQETQYF; V: TRBV18; size: -; J: TRBJ2-5; D: TRBD1
DNA: TGTGCCAGCAGCTTAGGACCCCCGGGACTAGCGGGATCAGAGACCCAGTACTTC; CDR3: CASSLGPPGLAGSETQYF; V: TRBV7-2; size: -; J: TRBJ2-5; D: TRBD2
DNA: TGTGCCAGCAGCGTGACAGGCCGGAACACTGAAGCTTTCTTT; CDR3: CASSVTGRNTEAFF; V: TRBV9; size: -; J: TRBJ1-1; D: -
DNA: TGTGCCAGCAGCGTAGTGTCCAAAACAGATACGCAGTATTTT; CDR3: CASSVVSKTDTQYF; V: TRBV9; size: -; J: TRBJ2-3; D: -
DNA: TGTGCCAGAAGCTTGGCCCGGACAGGGGACGATGAGCAGTTCTTC; CDR3: CARSLARTGDDEQFF; V: TRBV5-3; size: once; J: TRBJ2-1; D: TRBD1
DNA: TGTGCCTGGAGTGTACATAGGTTCTCTGAGGGATACGAGCAGTACTTC; CDR3: CAWSVHRFSEGYEQYF; V: TRBV30; size: -; J: TRBJ2-7; D: -
DNA: TGCAGTGCTAGTTCGCGGGACAGGGTTCCCTATGGCTACACCTTC; CDR3: CSASSRDRVPYGYTF; V: TRBV20-1; size: few; J: TRBJ1-2; D: TRBD1
DNA: TGTGCCAGCAGTTACTCCCACTCTGGGGCCAACGTCCTGACTTTC; CDR3: CASSYSHSGANVLTF; V: TRBV6-5; size: -; J: TRBJ2-6; D: -
DNA: TGTGCCAGCAGTTTATTGCGGGCCCGCGGCTACACCTTC; CDR3: CASSLLRARGYTF; V: TRBV28; size: -; J: TRBJ1-2; D: -
DNA: TGCAGCGTTGAATCCTGGGGGGGGCGCGAGACTGAAGCTTTCTTT; CDR3: CSVESWGGRETEAFF; V: TRBV29-1; size: -; J: TRBJ1-1; D: -
DNA: TGTGCCACCGAATGGTCGACAGGGGGGAATTCACCCCTCCACTTT; CDR3: CATEWSTGGNSPLHF; V: TRBV7-9; size: few; J: TRBJ1-6; D: TRBD1
DNA: TGTGCCAGCAGCGGATACAGGGGGCGCGGCTATGGCTACACCTTC; CDR3: CASSGYRGRGYGYTF; V: TRBV9; size: -; J: TRBJ1-2; D: TRBD1
DNA: TGTGCCAGCAGTCCTAATAATGAAAAACTGTTTTTT; CDR3: CASSPNNEKLFF; V: TRBV28; size: -; J: TRBJ1-4; D: -
DNA: TGTGCCAGCAGCGCCCCCTCTAGTAGCGGGGGCGGGGATGAGCAGTTCTTC; CDR3: CASSAPSSSGGGDEQFF; V: TRBV9; size: few; J: TRBJ2-1; D: TRBD2
DNA: TGTGCCAGCAGCCCTGCTCAGGCCGGCTACACCTTC; CDR3: CASSPAQAGYTF; V: TRBV7-8; size: -; J: TRBJ1-2; D: -
DNA: TGTGCCAGCAGTTTAGGGGACATCACTATCCACTTT; CDR3: CASSLGDITIHF; V: TRBV12-3/TRBV12-4; size: -; J: TRBJ1-6; D: -
DNA: TGTGCCAGCAGCTTAGGGTTAGCGGGAGGCACAGATACGCAGTATTTT; CDR3: CASSLGLAGGTDTQYF; V: TRBV7-9; size: -; J: TRBJ2-3; D: TRBD2
DNA: TGTGCCAGCAGCTATTCGCGGGATGGCAACACCGGGGAGCTGTTTTTT; CDR3: CASSYSRDGNTGELFF; V: TRBV11-2; size: once; J: TRBJ2-2; D: -
DNA: TGTGCCTGGAGTCCCGGGGGTTCACCCCTCCACTTT; CDR3: CAWSPGGSPLHF; V: TRBV30; size: -; J: TRBJ1-6; D: -
DNA: TGTGCCAGCAGTAATCGACTAGCGGGATTCTACGAGCAGTACTTC; CDR3: CASSNRLAGFYEQYF; V: TRBV7-2; size: -; J: TRBJ2-7; D: TRBD2
DNA: TGTGCCAGCAGCTTAAAAGGTCGGGAGGCGGGGGGTAACTATGGCTACACCTTC; CDR3: CASSLKGREAGGNYGYTF; V: TRBV7-2; size: -; J: TRBJ1-2; D: -
DNA: TGCGCCAGCAGCTTGTACGGGAGTGAAAATGAGCAGTTCTTC; CDR3: CASSLYGSENEQFF; V: TRBV5-1; size: -; J: TRBJ2-1; D: -
DNA: TGTGCCAGCAGCTTGGGACAGGGTTCTAATGAAAAACTGTTTTTT; CDR3: CASSLGQGSNEKLFF; V: TRBV7-7; size: -; J: TRBJ1-4; D: TRBD1
DNA: TGTGCCAGCAGCCGACGAGGGACAGGGGTGAACACTGAAGCTTTCTTT; CDR3: CASSRRGTGVNTEAFF; V: TRBV7-8; size: few; J: TRBJ1-1; D: TRBD1
DNA: TGTGCCAGCAGCGTCGACAGGGGGCGTACCGGGGAGCTGTTTTTT; CDR3: CASSVDRGRTGELFF; V: TRBV5-4; size: -; J: TRBJ2-2; D: TRBD1
DNA: TGTGCCAGCAGTCCTCTAATGAGGAGGGCTGAAGCTTTCTTT; CDR3: CASSPLMRRAEAFF; V: TRBV28; size: once; J: TRBJ1-1; D: -
DNA: TGTGCCAGCAGCCCACTAGGGACTAGCGCATACGAGCAGTACTTC; CDR3: CASSPLGTSAYEQYF; V: TRBV11-2; size: -; J: TRBJ2-7; D: TRBD2
DNA: TGTGCCTGGATTGGGTACCCTACAGGGGGGAACACTGAAGCTTTCTTT; CDR3: CAWIGYPTGGNTEAFF; V: TRBV30; size: -; J: TRBJ1-1; D: TRBD1
DNA: TGTGCCAGCAGCTTGGGGCACAATTCACCCCTCCACTTT; CDR3: CASSLGHNSPLHF; V: TRBV7-9; size: -; J: TRBJ1-6; D: -
DNA: TGTGCCAGCAGCCGACAGGGTGAAGCTTTCTTT; CDR3: CASSRQGEAFF; V: TRBV6-5; size: -; J: TRBJ1-1; D: TRBD1
DNA: TGTGCCAGTACCCCGGGGACAGGGGGTCGCAATCAGCCCCAGCATTTT; CDR3: CASTPGTGGRNQPQHF; V: TRBV19; size: -; J: TRBJ1-5; D: TRBD1
DNA: TGTGCCAGCAGCGGGGGGCCCAGCGCTGAAGCTTTCTTT; CDR3: CASSGGPSAEAFF; V: TRBV27; size: -; J: TRBJ1-1; D: -
DNA: TGTGCCAGTAGTATGTTGGGACAGGGAGAATACGAGCAGTACTTC; CDR3: CASSMLGQGEYEQYF; V: TRBV19; size: -; J: TRBJ2-7; D: TRBD1
DNA: TGTGCCAGCAGCAACGGTGGACTTATTAACTATGGCTACACCTTC; CDR3: CASSNGGLINYGYTF; V: TRBV7-2; size: -; J: TRBJ1-2; D: -
DNA: TGTGCCAGCAACCCAGGGACTCAGATAGAGACCCAGTACTTC; CDR3: CASNPGTQIETQYF; V: TRBV6-2/TRBV6-3; size: few; J: TRBJ2-5; D: -
DNA: TGTGCCAGCAGTTCTAACGGACTAGCCAAAAACATTCAGTACTTC; CDR3: CASSSNGLAKNIQYF; V: TRBV27; size: once; J: TRBJ2-4; D: -
DNA: TGTGCCTGGAGTCCGGACAGGGTAGTGGAGACCCAGTACTTC; CDR3: CAWSPDRVVETQYF; V: TRBV30; size: -; J: TRBJ2-5; D: TRBD1
DNA: TGTGCCAGCAGCCGAAGAATAAACAGGGAAGAGACCCAGTACTTC; CDR3: CASSRRINREETQYF; V: TRBV9; size: -; J: TRBJ2-5; D: -
DNA: TGTGCCAGCAGAAGGGGGGGGTTCGTCGACACCGGGGAGCTGTTTTTT; CDR3: CASRRGGFVDTGELFF; V: TRBV7-8; size: -; J: TRBJ2-2; D: -
DNA: TGTGCCAGCAGGACTGGGGGGTCCTACGAGCAGTACTTC; CDR3: CASRTGGSYEQYF; V: TRBV6-5; size: -; J: TRBJ2-7; D: -
DNA: TGTGCCAGCAGGACCGACAGAAACTATGGCTACACCTTC; CDR3: CASRTDRNYGYTF; V: TRBV6-5; size: -; J: TRBJ1-2; D: -
DNA: TGTGCCTGGAGTAGGGGACAAGAAAAAGAGACCCAGTACTTC; CDR3: CAWSRGQEKETQYF; V: TRBV30; size: once; J: TRBJ2-5; D: -
DNA: TGTGCCAGCAGTCGCTATTGGACAGGGGGCGGCTACAATGAGCAGTTCTTC; CDR3: CASSRYWTGGGYNEQFF; V: TRBV2; size: -; J: TRBJ2-1; D: TRBD1